Below, 18 T cell receptor beta chains from the same sample are listed, as sequenced in a study of T-cell reconstitution after alpha-beta-depleted transplantation in children. Molecular barcoding with unique molecular identifiers was used for the TCRbeta library. TCRdb passed the PCR reads through MiXCR, listing each CDR3 protein once. Seen here are hundreds of thousands of distinct CDR3 sequences, 16% observed once, and the top ten hold 0.8% to 1.1%. The sequences come from PBMCs from the stem cell graft donor, collected from the stem cell graft. These receptors were obtained from a human donor who donated a stem cell graft to a child with acute myeloid leukemia.

This clonotype turned up a few times. The chain links TRBV5-1 to TRBJ1-6; D is unresolved. CDR3 length: 13 amino acids. Germline-derived CDR1 and CDR2 are SGHRS and YFSETQ. V lost 0 bases and J 11 bases, leaving 9 bases between the germline ends. The CDR3 loop is CASSLGGGAPLHF. The CDR3 DNA reads as TGCGCCAGCAGCTTGGGAGGTGGAGCACCCCTCCACTTT. Looking up the rest from reference TRBV5-1 and TRBJ1-6 gives the full variable domain: KAGVTQTPRYLIKTRGQQVTLSCSPISGHRSVSWYQQTPGQGLQFLFEYFSETQRNKGNFPGRFSGRQFSNSRSEMNVSTLELGDSALYLCASSLGGGAPLHFGNGTRLTVT.

This clonotype was seen many times. V is TRBV5-1 and J is TRBJ1-6; 8 bases map to TRBD1. The CDR3 extends over 15 amino acids. The germline gives CDR1 SGHRS, CDR2 YFSETQ. Trimming removed 2 bases from V and 10 bases from J; junction bases left unmatched: 8. The CDR3 loop is CASSFTGQGGSPLHF. The DNA for the CDR3 is TGCGCCAGCAGCTTCACCGGACAGGGCGGATCACCCCTCCACTTT.

This clonotype has at least ten counts. The V gene is TRBV12-5, the J gene TRBJ1-6, with TRBD1 matching over 7 bases. This CDR3 contains 15 residues. V dropped 4 bases and J dropped 3; count of bases not matched to a gene: 3. From germline, CDR1 is LGHNT and CDR2 FRNRAP. As DNA, the CDR3 is TGTGCTAGTGGTTCTGACAGGGTCTATAATTCACCCCTCCACTTT. It is translated as CASGSDRVYNSPLHF.

This clonotype appeared a few times. This chain joins TRBV7-2 and TRBJ2-1, with D tentatively TRBD1 (6 bases). CDR1 and CDR2 from the germline V gene are SGHTA and FQGNSA. Trimming shortened V by 4 bases and J by 8 bases, and 18 bases separated the two germline ends. The CDR3 extends over 15 amino acids. CDR3 nucleotide sequence: TGTGCCAGCAGCTCGTACACTACAGGGTTAGATGAGCAGTTCTTC. It specifies CASSSYTTGLDEQFF.

V gene TRBV6-5 combines with J gene TRBJ1-3; D gene unclear. Germline CDR1 MNHEY, CDR2 SVGAGI. The V and J ends lost 0 bases and 3 bases respectively, with 12 bases between them. The CDR3 covers 16 residues. Here the CDR3 reads CASSYSTSGVGNTIYF. CDR3 nucleotides: TGTGCCAGCAGTTACTCGACATCCGGTGTTGGAAACACCATATATTTT.

This clonotype was observed a handful of times. The chain has TRBV24-1 and TRBJ2-1, with TRBD1 matching 11 bases. V gave up 10 bases and J gave up 3 bases; unmatched junction bases: 4. Germline values: CDR1 KGHDR, CDR2 SFDVKD. The CDR3 spans 14 residues. The DNA for the CDR3 is TGTGCCACAGCCGGGACAGGGGGCTACAATGAGCAGTTCTTC. Its protein product is CATAGTGGYNEQFF.

This clonotype was recorded at least ten times. J is TRBJ1-3 and V is TRBV4-2, with D possibly matching TRBD1 (5 bases). The CDR3 consists of 16 residues. Germline lookup yields CDR1 LGHNA and CDR2 YNFKEQ. The ends were cut back, 0 bases at V and 2 bases at J, with 11 bases in the middle. The CDR3 DNA is TGTGCCAGCAGCCAAGATCCAAGGGGCGCTGGAAACACCATATATTTT. It yields the protein CASSQDPRGAGNTIYF.

The chain couples TRBV4-2 to TRBJ1-1, with D possibly matching TRBD1 (6 bases). The CDR3 consists of 15 residues. Trimming pared 4 bases from V and 1 base from J, leaving 13 bases between. CDR1 LGHNA and CDR2 YNFKEQ come from the germline V gene. The CDR3 sequence is CASSPKQGTNTEAFF. CDR3 coding DNA: TGTGCCAGCAGCCCTAAACAGGGAACGAACACTGAAGCTTTCTTT.

In its sample, this clonotype was seen many times. V and J are TRBV7-2 and TRBJ1-6; D is unclear. The CDR3 runs 14 residues. Trimming shortened V by 5 bases and J by 6 bases, and 11 bases separated the two germline ends. From germline, CDR1 is SGHTA and CDR2 FQGNSA. This CDR3 is CASSQWRSNSPLHF. DNA of the CDR3: TGTGCCAGCAGCCAGTGGAGATCTAATTCACCCCTCCACTTT. The whole variable domain, remainder taken from reference TRBV7-2 and TRBJ1-6, is GAGVSQSPSNKVTEKGKDVELRCDPISGHTALYWYRQSLGQGLEFLIYFQGNSAPDKSGLPSDRFSAERTGGSVSTLTIQRTQQEDSAVYLCASSQWRSNSPLHFGNGTRLTVT.

The table lists this clonotype with many counts. The CDR3 sequence is CASSLTGRSTDYGYTF. The CDR3, as DNA: TGTGCCAGCAGCCTTACGGGACGGTCCACTGACTATGGCTACACCTTC. V gene TRBV6-1 combines with J gene TRBJ1-2, with D possibly matching TRBD1 (5 bases). The CDR3 totals 16 residues. CDR1 and CDR2 from the germline V gene are MNHNS and SASEGT. V was pared by 6 bases and J by 3 bases, with 20 bases between.

This clonotype was counted ten times or more. CDR3 nucleotides: TGTGCCAGCAGTTTAGGGACAGGGAGGCATGGGACCCAGTACTTC. It yields the protein CASSLGTGRHGTQYF. The chain is built from TRBV12-3 or TRBV12-4 and TRBJ2-5; 8 positions match TRBD1. V was pared by 1 base and J by 7 bases, with 8 bases of the junction left unmatched. The CDR3 has 15 residues.

This clonotype was counted many times. In DNA, the CDR3 is TGCAGTGCTAGCTTGACAGGGGGGGTAAGTGAGCAGTTCTTC. Its translation is CSASLTGGVSEQFF. The V and J genes are TRBV20-1 and TRBJ2-1; 9 bases agree with TRBD1. V was pared by 3 bases and J by 9 bases, with 9 bases of the junction left unmatched. Germline values: CDR1 DFQATT, CDR2 SNEGSKA (reference sequence). The length of the CDR3 is 14 residues.

This clonotype was counted once. This chain joins TRBV3-1 and TRBJ2-1; no firm D call. Germline V gene lookup returns CDR1 LGHDT and CDR2 YNNKEL (reference sequence). Deletions cut 2 bases from V and 12 bases from J, with 14 bases between. The CDR3 consists of 13 residues. In DNA form, the CDR3 reads TGTGCCAGCAGCCAAATAATACAACTCGGGCAGTTCTTC. Translation gives CASSQIIQLGQFF.

This clonotype occurred many times. This chain joins TRBV4-2 and TRBJ1-2; D call uncertain. Germline CDR1 reads LGHNA; CDR2 reads YNFKEQ. CDR3 length equals 14 residues. V was shortened by 1 base and J by 2 bases, with 8 bases between the two germline ends. Written as DNA, the CDR3 is TGTGCCAGCAGCCAAGCCTACCAAAACTATGGCTACACCTTC. Its protein product is CASSQAYQNYGYTF.

This clonotype was seen more than once but under ten times. The rearrangement joins TRBV4-3 to TRBJ1-5; TRBD1 aligns across 8 bases. CDR1 and CDR2 (germline): LGHNA, YSLEER. This CDR3 comprises 17 residues. The ends lost 0 bases at V and 5 bases at J; junction bases unmatched: 9. CDR3 DNA sequence: TGCGCCAGCAGCCAAGAGGTTGCGACAGGGGTTTATCAGCCCCAGCATTTT. This gives the protein CASSQEVATGVYQPQHF.

The rearrangement joins TRBV20-1 to TRBJ1-1; tentative D call: TRBD1 (5 bases). Trimming took 0 bases from V and 5 from J, leaving 16 bases between them. The CDR3 extends over 15 amino acids. Germline lookup yields CDR1 DFQATT and CDR2 SNEGSKA (reference sequence). CDR3 nucleotide sequence: TGCAGTGCTAGAGATCTAGGGGAAAAAAGTACTGAAGCTTTCTTT. Its translation is CSARDLGEKSTEAFF.

This clonotype was observed a handful of times. A read error may account for a junction end that differs from germline. The V gene is TRBV7-2, the J gene TRBJ2-3, with 7 bases that match TRBD2. The CDR3 has 15 amino acids. Germline V gene sequence: CDR1 SGHTA, CDR2 FQGNSA. The CDR3 reads CASSVAGPSTDTQYF. In DNA form, the CDR3 reads TGTGCCAGCAGCGTAGCGGGTCCAAGCACAGATACGCAGTATTTT.

The chain has TRBV3-1 and TRBJ1-2, with 10 bases fitting TRBD1. In germline, CDR1 is LGHDT, CDR2 YNNKEL (reference sequence). This CDR3 has 16 amino acids. The V segment lost 2 bases and the J segment 6 bases; nucleotides outside the gene matches: 9. Written as DNA, the CDR3 is TGTGCCAGCAGCCAAAGATGGGACAGGGGATCTAATGGCTACACCTTC. It is translated as CASSQRWDRGSNGYTF.